A single sample gave rise to the 25 T cell receptor beta chains below, sequenced in a study of blood T cell repertoires in COVID-19. Profiled with immunoSEQ multiplex PCR; TCRdb holds only in-frame clones, not every one. The data hold 250,000 to 350,000 clones, with 70% to 90% observed a single time. The sequenced sample consisted of peripheral blood. The receptors were sampled from a woman between 45 and 60 years old with COVID-19, enrolled during active disease.

The chain uses TRBV5-6 and TRBJ2-7; tentatively, D is TRBD1 (6 bases). CDR1 and CDR2 from the germline V gene are SGHDT and YYEEEE. V dropped 5 bases and J dropped 2 bases, with 8 bases sitting between them. The CDR3 is 12 amino acids. CDR3 DNA sequence: TGTGCCAGCAGTCGGACAGCCTACGAGCAGTACTTC. Amino acids: CASSRTAYEQYF.

This chain uses TRBV5-4 with TRBJ2-1, with 9 nucleotides matching TRBD2. The CDR3 has 13 amino acids. The V gene's germline CDR1 is SGHNT and CDR2 YYREEE (reference sequence). V shed 6 bases and J 9 bases; nucleotides not matched to a gene: 7. The CDR3 DNA sequence: TGTGCCAGCAAGGGACTAGCATCACGTGAGCAGTTCTTC. It specifies CASKGLASREQFF.

The table lists this clone with a count of one. The rearrangement uses TRBV2 and TRBJ2-1, with 9 bases aligning to TRBD2. The V gene's germline CDR1 is SNHLY and CDR2 FYNNEI. This CDR3 contains 13 residues. V lost 7 bases to trimming and J lost 8 bases; unmatched junction nucleotides: 6. The CDR3 DNA follows: TGTGCCAGCATGGGCGGGAGGGGCTATGAGCAGTTCTTC. Translating it yields CASMGGRGYEQFF.

This chain connects TRBV7-8 to TRBJ2-1; no definite D call. V was trimmed by 6 bases and J by 5 bases, leaving 11 bases between them. The CDR3 covers 13 residues. The V gene's germline CDR1 is SGHVS and CDR2 FQNEAQ. The CDR3 loop reads CASRSLGHNEQFF. In DNA, the CDR3 is TGTGCCAGCAGGTCTTTGGGCCACAATGAGCAGTTCTTC.

The V and J genes are TRBV11-3 and TRBJ2-2, with TRBD2 as a possible D gene (5 bases). V lost 5 bases and J lost 2, with 12 bases in between. CDR1 and CDR2 (germline): SGHNT, YENEEA. The CDR3 has 15 amino acids. CDR3 loop: CASSRLGGNTGELFF. The CDR3, as DNA: TGTGCCAGCAGCCGCTTAGGAGGCAACACCGGGGAGCTGTTTTTT.

This clone was counted only a few times. The CDR3 bases are TGTGCCAGCAGTGACACTGACAGGGGCCTCATGAACACTGAAGCTTTCTTT. It codes for CASSDTDRGLMNTEAFF. The chain uses TRBV6-4 and TRBJ1-1; the match to TRBD1 covers 8 bases. The germline V gene has CDR1 MRHNA and CDR2 SNTAGT. J lost 0 bases, V lost 2 bases, and 8 bases had no gene match. The CDR3 loop spans 17 amino acids.

V usage is TRBV30 and J usage is TRBJ1-1, with TRBD1 as a possible D gene (6 bases). This CDR3 spans 14 amino acids. In germline, CDR1 is GTSNPN, CDR2 SVGIG (reference sequence). Trimming took 1 base from V and 7 from J, leaving 16 bases between them. CDR3 loop: CAWSGHRVVGEAFF. In nucleotides, the CDR3 is TGTGCCTGGAGTGGGCACAGGGTGGTCGGTGAAGCTTTCTTT.

The chain links TRBV3-1 (or the pseudogene TRBV3-2) to TRBJ1-2; D remains ambiguous. V lost 1 base and J 5 bases, leaving 5 bases between the germline ends. The germline gives CDR1 LGHDT, CDR2 YNNKEL (reference sequence). The CDR3 contains 12 residues. CDR3 nucleotide sequence: TGTGCCAGCAGCCAAGTTAATTATGGCTACACCTTC. This encodes CASSQVNYGYTF.

The gene calls are TRBV11-2 and TRBJ2-3; 7 nucleotides match TRBD1. Losses at the gene ends were 3 bases for V and 4 bases for J; bases not matched to a gene: 4. The CDR3 has 14 amino acids. CDR1 SGHAT and CDR2 FQNNGV come from the germline V gene. CDR3 DNA sequence: TGTGCCAGCAGCTTGGACAGGTTTCCAGATACGCAGTATTTT. It encodes CASSLDRFPDTQYF.

This clone was counted between two and nine times. The gene calls are TRBV6-2 or TRBV6-3 and TRBJ1-1; maybe TRBD1 (5 bases). V lost 4 bases and J lost 7, with 13 bases in between. Germline CDR1 MNHEY, CDR2 SVGEGT. The CDR3 has 13 residues. The CDR3 DNA sequence: TGTGCCAGCAGTTTCAGGGTAAGGAATGAAGCTTTCTTT. This encodes CASSFRVRNEAFF.

V gene TRBV9 combines with J gene TRBJ2-3; 8 nucleotides line up with TRBD2. Germline values: CDR1 SGDLS, CDR2 YYNGEE. Trimming took 4 bases from V and 4 from J; bases not matched to a gene: 8. This CDR3 comprises 15 residues. Here the CDR3 reads CASSRGLAGSDTQYF. CDR3 nucleotides: TGTGCCAGCAGCAGGGGGTTAGCGGGATCAGATACGCAGTATTTT.

The V and J genes are TRBV9 and TRBJ1-1, with TRBD1 as a possible D gene (5 bases). The CDR3 loop spans 15 amino acids. Per the germline V gene, CDR1 is SGDLS and CDR2 is YYNGEE. Trimming took off 4 bases at V and 3 bases at J, with 16 bases between the two ends. The CDR3 region has the DNA TGTGCCAGCAGCTCAGACTGGACACCTTACACTGAAGCTTTCTTT. Its translation: CASSSDWTPYTEAFF.

The chain uses TRBV11-2 and TRBJ1-5; 9 nucleotides line up with TRBD1. Trimming cost V 5 bases and J 6 bases; bases outside gene matches: 8. CDR3 size: 15 residues. CDR1 is SGHAT and CDR2 is FQNNGV in the germline V gene. The CDR3 protein is CASSPGQGFGQPQHF. In nucleotides, the CDR3 is TGTGCCAGCAGCCCGGGACAGGGATTCGGTCAGCCCCAGCATTTT.

The chain joins TRBV29-1 to TRBJ2-1; the D is unclear. CDR1 is SQVTM and CDR2 is ANQGSEA in the germline V gene. The length of the CDR3 is 11 residues. The V end was cut by 4 bases, the J end by 5 bases, with 6 bases between. DNA for the CDR3: TGCAGCGTTGCAGTCCACAATGAGCAGTTCTTC. Encoded protein: CSVAVHNEQFF.

This clone was seen just once. The CDR3 DNA sequence: TGCGCCAGCAGCCTCATAACAGGGGGAGGTCAGCCCCAGCATTTT. Amino acids: CASSLITGGGQPQHF. The chain recombines TRBV4-1 with TRBJ1-5, with 8 bases aligning to TRBD1. V lost 4 bases to trimming and J lost 6 bases; unmatched junction nucleotides: 8. Germline CDR1 and CDR2: MGHRA and YSYEKL. CDR3 size: 15 residues.

On this clone: This sample also contains other DNA sequences that code for the same CDR3. The CDR3 sequence: CASSLEQGAGGYTF. The CDR3 bases are TGCGCCAGCAGCTTGGAACAGGGGGCAGGAGGCTACACCTTC. The chain carries TRBV5-1 and TRBJ1-2; 9 bases are shared with TRBD1. The trim removed 0 bases at V and 8 bases at J, leaving 5 bases unmatched. Germline lookup yields CDR1 SGHRS and CDR2 YFSETQ. CDR3 length: 14 residues.

V is TRBV3-1 (or the pseudogene TRBV3-2) and J is TRBJ2-1, with 7 positions matching TRBD1. Trimming removed 4 bases from V and 5 bases from J; junction bases left unmatched: 5. The CDR3 contains 14 residues. Germline CDR1 LGHDT, CDR2 YNNKEL (reference sequence). CDR3 DNA sequence: TGTGCCAGCAGCCCACCAGACAGGGACAATGAGCAGTTCTTC. Translating it yields CASSPPDRDNEQFF.

This chain links TRBV5-1 with TRBJ2-4; 8 positions agree with TRBD1. Germline V gene sequence: CDR1 SGHRS, CDR2 YFSETQ. With V trimmed by 8 bases and J by 3 bases, 13 bases remained unmatched. The CDR3 contains 16 residues. CDR3 in amino acids: CARPAGGGQGKNIQYF. CDR3 nucleotides: TGCGCCAGACCCGCCGGGGGAGGACAGGGCAAAAACATTCAGTACTTC. Filled out from reference TRBV5-1 and TRBJ2-4, the complete variable domain reads KAGVTQTPRYLIKTRGQQVTLSCSPISGHRSVSWYQQTPGQGLQFLFEYFSETQRNKGNFPGRFSGRQFSNSRSEMNVSTLELGDSALYLCARPAGGGQGKNIQYFGAGTRLSVL.

The chain couples TRBV18 to TRBJ1-5; 7 bases are shared with TRBD1. The CDR3 length is 15 residues. Germline loops: CDR1 KGHSH, CDR2 LQKENI. The V and J ends lost 4 bases and 3 bases, in that order; junction bases with no gene match: 6. CDR3 in DNA: TGTGCCAGCTCACAACAGACAGGGAACAATCAGCCCCAGCATTTT. Protein product: CASSQQTGNNQPQHF.

The chain combines TRBV24-1 with TRBJ2-7; 8 bases agree with TRBD1. CDR3 length equals 16 residues. Per the germline V gene, CDR1 is KGHDR and CDR2 is SFDVKD. Losses at the gene ends were 0 bases for V and 0 bases for J; bases not matched to a gene: 3. This CDR3 reads CATSDLTGTGSYEQYF. CDR3 nucleotide sequence: TGTGCCACCAGTGATTTGACCGGGACAGGCTCCTACGAGCAGTACTTC.

This clone was seen once. V usage is TRBV6-5 and J usage is TRBJ1-4; D not certain. There are 13 residues in the CDR3. CDR1 and CDR2 from the germline V gene are MNHEY and SVGAGI. The V end lost 7 bases, the J end lost 6 bases, and 12 bases lay between the germline ends. In DNA form, the CDR3 reads TGTGCCAGCAAGCCCGTAATAGATGAAAAACTGTTTTTT. Amino acid sequence: CASKPVIDEKLFF.

This chain connects TRBV6-1 to TRBJ1-1, with a possible D match to TRBD1 (5 bases). This CDR3 is 16 amino acids long. Per germline, CDR1 MNHNS and CDR2 SASEGT. With 3 bases removed from V and 7 bases from J, the gap between germline ends came to 21 bases. CDR3 coding DNA: TGTGCCAGCAGTGACATACCGGGGGGGGAGAATTTTGAAGCTTTCTTT. Translated, it gives CASSDIPGGENFEAFF.

This clone was seen a single time. The V gene is TRBV3-1 (or the pseudogene TRBV3-2), the J gene TRBJ2-1; 8 nucleotides agree with TRBD2. With 4 bases clipped from V and 6 bases from J, the junction kept 8 bases outside the gene matches. Germline V lookup: CDR1 LGHDT, CDR2 YNNKEL (reference sequence). The CDR3 has 15 amino acids. Here the CDR3 reads CASSLGTRGGNEQFF. The CDR3 bases are TGTGCCAGCAGCCTGGGGACTAGAGGGGGCAATGAGCAGTTCTTC.

The rearrangement uses TRBV2 and TRBJ2-2; TRBD1 is a possible D gene (6 bases). CDR1 SNHLY and CDR2 FYNNEI come from the germline V gene. The CDR3 loop spans 16 amino acids. Trimming removed 6 bases at V and 0 bases at J, with 14 bases between. CDR3 sequence reads: CASSAIGTPNTGELFF. DNA for the CDR3: TGTGCCAGCAGCGCCATCGGGACACCGAACACCGGGGAGCTGTTTTTT.

This clone was counted a few times. This chain connects TRBV2 to TRBJ2-2; a possible D gene is TRBD2 (6 bases). The CDR3 length is 13 residues. The germline V and J ends were trimmed by 4 bases and 14 bases, with 17 bases remaining between them. CDR1 is SNHLY, CDR2 FYNNEI, per germline. The CDR3 loop is CASSGREISVLFF. In DNA form, the CDR3 reads TGTGCCAGCAGTGGACGGGAGATATCTGTCCTGTTTTTT.